The text below deals with one TCR beta chain. There are a few counts of this clonotype. Its cognate antigen has yet to be identified. No base-level quality is on record; no much larger clone is a single base apart. The source of the sample is a study of T-cell reconstitution after alpha-beta-depleted transplantation in children (dated by TCRdb to about 2016). Regarding the complete study: Using TCR repertoire profiling, the study quantitatively followed how T-cell immune reconstitution unfolded in children after TCRalphabeta/CD19-depleted allogeneic hematopoietic cell transplantation.

What the treatment or condition label conveys for this sample: allogeneic hematopoietic cell transplantation with graft depleted of TCRalphabeta T cells and CD19 B cells. TCRalphabeta/CD19-depleted allogeneic hematopoietic cell grafts were given to the transplant recipients, all of whom were children. Beyond this particular receptor, the publication reports: Over subsequent months, a decline in hyperexpanded clone frequencies was noted, and after one year, T-cell counts and TCRbeta diversity were mostly ascribed to newly produced T cells. The apparently early alphabetaT-cell count recovery about two months after transplant was reportedly dependent on only several hundred rapidly expanded clones derived from non-depleted graft cells. In some patients, the high TCRbeta diversity seen at day 60 was put down to recipient T cells and intrathymic progenitors that had survived conditioning.

Library preparation employed PCR. The sequencer listed for this sample is Illumina HiSeq 2500. To normalize quantification of the TCRbeta repertoire, the TCR libraries were built with molecular barcoding that relied on unique molecular identifiers. TCRdb ran its own pipeline on the public reads, namely fastp trimming at Q25 and MiXCR clone calling, and kept in-frame beta chains. Entries that share a CDR3 protein sequence are merged under the most common genes and DNA. This sample gives 250,000 to 300,000 distinct CDR3 sequences in total; almost 8% of them show up just once. The ten largest clones capture around 10% of the sample. Clipping removes 8 bases from V and 8 bases from J, with 8 as the unmatched junction base count. Taken from cysteine to phenylalanine, the CDR3 has 13 residues. Only the CDR3 part of the read is kept: 39 bases, read in frame from the first base. The germline V gene (reference sequence) gives CDR1 as MNHEY and CDR2 as SMNVEV.

The sequence derives from a female patient aged 2-9 years who had a stem cell transplant for Fanconi anemia, so the T cells may come from the graft donor. The receptor chain draws on TRBV27 and TRBJ1-4; TRBD1 matches 7 bases in the middle. The specimen comprised peripheral blood, sampled 360 days after TCRalphabeta/CD19-depleted stem cell transplant. The bases read TGTGCCAGCGGTCGACAGGGTAGGGAAAAACTGTTTTTT. It translates as CASGRQGREKLFF.